Shown below are 20 T cell receptor beta chains from a single sample sequenced in a study of T cells in Graves' hyperthyroidism and ophthalmopathy. Regions amplified from RNA transcripts were the TCR beta CDR3 regions. HTBI primers were employed in a first-round RT-PCR of the TCR CDR3. One entry per CDR3 protein results from TCRdb running MiXCR on the multiplex PCR reads. The table records fewer than 350,000 distinct CDR3 sequences, 13% of them present only once. The sequenced material came from blood. Receptor source: a woman younger than 45 with Graves' hyperthyroidism that later progressed to Graves' ophthalmopathy.

The genes are TRBV25-1 and TRBJ1-1; D perhaps matches TRBD1 (5 bases). Trimming left V 2 bases short and J 8 bases short, with 15 bases between. Per germline, CDR1 MGHDK and CDR2 SYGVNS. The CDR3 length is 14 residues. CDR3 sequence reads: CASSEVEGRPEAFF. The CDR3 DNA reads as TGTGCCAGCAGTGAAGTTGAGGGGCGCCCCGAAGCTTTCTTT.

In the case of this clonotype: It may be a read error: a sequence one base away is much more abundant. CDR3 in amino acids: CASSDYRENQETQYF. In DNA, the CDR3 is TGTGCCAGCAGTGATTACAGGGAAAACCAAGAGACCCAGTACTTC. The chain uses TRBV27 and TRBJ2-5; a possible D gene is TRBD1 (6 bases). The germline V gene has CDR1 MNHEY and CDR2 SMNVEV (reference sequence). Trimming shortened V by 5 bases and J by 0 bases, and 13 bases separated the two germline ends. CDR3 length equals 15 residues.

This clonotype was detected a few times. The rearrangement uses TRBV6-1 and TRBJ2-3, with D perhaps matching TRBD2 (6 bases). This CDR3 contains 15 residues. Germline CDR1 is MNHNS and CDR2 is SASEGT. V was pared by 3 bases and J by 3 bases, with 13 bases between. The CDR3 sequence: CASSDVGGMTDTQYF. CDR3 coding DNA: TGTGCCAGCAGTGACGTTGGGGGGATGACAGATACGCAGTATTTT.

This clonotype turned up a few times. The chain recombines TRBV7-9 with TRBJ2-1; D may be TRBD2 (5 bases). The CDR3 consists of 17 residues. V dropped 5 bases and J dropped 7 bases, with 24 bases sitting between them. CDR1 SEHNR and CDR2 FQNEAQ come from the germline V gene (reference sequence). The CDR3 DNA reads TGTGCCAGCAGCCCTCATTTCATGACTAATATCCAAAATGAGCAGTTCTTC. It codes for CASSPHFMTNIQNEQFF.

This clonotype has at least ten counts. The V call is TRBV20-1, the J call TRBJ1-4; D remains unclear. Germline lookup yields CDR1 DFQATT and CDR2 SNEGSKA (reference sequence). The CDR3 has 14 residues. Trimming removed 6 bases from V and 3 bases from J, with 14 bases in between. The CDR3 nucleotides read TGCAGTGCGAGCCGGCCGGGTGCTAATGAAAAACTGTTTTTT. Amino acid sequence: CSASRPGANEKLFF.

This clonotype was seen repeatedly, ten times or more. This chain joins TRBV7-2 and TRBJ2-3; D tentatively reads TRBD1 or TRBD2 (5 bases each). Deletions cut 3 bases from V and 5 bases from J, with 12 bases between. Germline loops: CDR1 SGHTA, CDR2 FQGNSA. CDR3 length: 14 amino acids. The CDR3 nucleotides are TGTGCCAGCAGCTTCGGACTCCAGGGAGATACGCAGTATTTT. Its protein is CASSFGLQGDTQYF.

The chain combines TRBV18 with TRBJ2-2, with 9 bases that match TRBD1. CDR1 and CDR2 from the germline V gene are KGHSH and LQKENI. The CDR3 spans 15 residues. V lost 4 bases, J lost 2 bases, and 2 bases stayed unmatched. CDR3 in amino acids: CASSQQGANTGELFF. The CDR3 region has the DNA TGTGCCAGCTCACAACAGGGGGCAAACACCGGGGAGCTGTTTTTT.

This clonotype was seen at least ten times. The chain joins TRBV7-2 to TRBJ1-5, with 9 bases that match TRBD1. This CDR3 spans 15 amino acids. The V segment lost 3 bases and the J segment 5 bases; nucleotides outside the gene matches: 5. In germline, CDR1 is SGHTA, CDR2 FQGNSA. Here the CDR3 reads CASSLRGQGYQPQHF. The DNA of the CDR3 is TGTGCCAGCAGCTTGCGAGGACAGGGGTATCAGCCCCAGCATTTT.

Concerning this clonotype: This may come from a read error, since a much larger clone is one base off. V usage is TRBV4-1 and J usage is TRBJ2-2; the D call may be TRBD1 or TRBD2 (5 bases each). This CDR3 region has 22 residues. Germline lookup yields CDR1 MGHRA and CDR2 YSYEKL. CDR3 nucleotides: TGCGCCAGCAGCCAAGAACGGAACAGGCCTCTCGGTAGAGGATCGAACACCGGGGAGCCGTTTTTT. It encodes CASSQERNRPLGRGSNTGEPFF.

There are many counts of this clonotype. This chain uses TRBV28 with TRBJ2-4, with a tentative D call TRBD2 (7 bases). The CDR3 is made up of 17 amino acids. V was trimmed by 4 bases and J by 8 bases, leaving 24 bases between them. Germline V gene sequence: CDR1 MDHEN, CDR2 SYDVKM. CDR3 sequence: CASSSPRGGESEDIQYF. Here the CDR3 DNA reads TGTGCCAGCAGTTCCCCTAGGGGGGGGGAGTCCGAAGACATTCAGTACTTC.

This clonotype was counted many times. The CDR3 sequence: CASSLQGGYSNQPQHF. The CDR3 DNA reads TGTGCCAGCAGTTTACAGGGGGGATATAGCAATCAGCCCCAGCATTTT. V usage is TRBV28 and J usage is TRBJ1-5; TRBD1 matches 7 bases. The V gene end was trimmed by 2 bases and the J gene end by 0 bases; junction bases not matched to a gene: 4. Germline V gene lookup returns CDR1 MDHEN and CDR2 SYDVKM. This CDR3 has 16 amino acids.

The sample holds many counts of this clonotype. The rearrangement links TRBV4-1 to TRBJ2-5; D is undetermined. The CDR3 length is 15 residues. The V gene's germline CDR1 is MGHRA and CDR2 YSYEKL. Trimming left V 4 bases short and J 4 bases short, with 16 bases between. Here the CDR3 reads CASSPEDRTVETQYF. The CDR3 DNA reads as TGCGCCAGCAGCCCAGAAGACCGAACGGTAGAGACCCAGTACTTC.

This clonotype was observed many times. The V and J genes are TRBV7-2 and TRBJ2-1; the match to TRBD1 covers 10 bases. Trimming took 5 bases from V and 2 from J; bases not matched to a gene: 3. CDR3 size: 15 residues. Per the germline V gene, CDR1 is SGHTA and CDR2 is FQGNSA. CDR3 sequence: CASSQDRGTYNEQFF. The CDR3 nucleotides are TGTGCCAGCAGCCAGGACAGGGGGACCTACAATGAGCAGTTCTTC.

This clonotype has a count of ten or more. V is TRBV20-1 and J is TRBJ2-1; 16 nucleotides agree with TRBD2. The CDR3 sequence is 15 residues long. With 6 bases clipped from V and 5 bases from J, the junction kept 4 bases outside the gene matches. Germline assignment: CDR1 DFQATT and CDR2 SNEGSKA (reference sequence). In DNA form, the CDR3 reads TGCAGTGCAGGGGGACTAGCGGGAGGGAACAATGAGCAGTTCTTC. Its translation is CSAGGLAGGNNEQFF.

This clonotype was seen many times. This chain uses TRBV11-2 with TRBJ2-5; 7 bases agree with TRBD1. CDR1 is SGHAT, CDR2 FQNNGV, per germline. Trimming removed 6 bases from V and 0 bases from J; junction bases left unmatched: 4. There are 14 residues in the CDR3. CDR3 region: CASRVTGDQETQYF. In DNA form, the CDR3 reads TGTGCCAGCAGAGTAACAGGGGACCAAGAGACCCAGTACTTC.

The chain has TRBV19 and TRBJ2-1, with a weak D call TRBD2 (6 bases). The CDR3 totals 19 residues. The germline gives CDR1 LNHDA, CDR2 SQIVND (reference sequence). Trimming shortened V by 3 bases and J by 0 bases, and 21 bases separated the two germline ends. The CDR3 nucleotides are TGTGCCAGTAGTATTAGAGGACTACGCTCATCCGGCTCCTACAATGAGCAGTTCTTC. Protein sequence: CASSIRGLRSSGSYNEQFF.

This clonotype showed up many times. The V call is TRBV28, the J call TRBJ1-2; D is unresolved. The CDR3 extends over 15 amino acids. Trimming pared 7 bases from V and 0 bases from J, leaving 15 bases between. Germline CDR1 MDHEN, CDR2 SYDVKM. The CDR3 protein is CASNFEAGPNYGYTF. Written as DNA, the CDR3 is TGTGCCAGCAACTTTGAGGCTGGGCCTAACTATGGCTACACCTTC.

This clonotype occurred a few times. J is TRBJ2-2 and V is TRBV6-1, with 7 nucleotides matching TRBD1. V was clipped by 4 bases and J by 5 bases; unmatched bases: 1. The CDR3 runs 13 residues. The V gene's germline CDR1 is MNHNS and CDR2 SASEGT. The CDR3 spells CASSGDSTGELFF. Here the CDR3 DNA reads TGTGCCAGCAGTGGGGACAGTACCGGGGAGCTGTTTTTT.

This rearrangement joins TRBV7-9 to TRBJ2-3; D uncertain. V was trimmed by 3 bases and J by 5 bases, leaving 9 bases between them. Germline V gives CDR1 SEHNR, CDR2 FQNEAQ (reference sequence). This CDR3 has 13 amino acids. CDR3 bases: TGTGCCAGCAGCTTGAACCCAGGAGATACGCAGTATTTT. It codes for CASSLNPGDTQYF.

This sequence joins TRBV5-8 and TRBJ2-7; 9 nucleotides match TRBD1. V trimming: 2 bases; J trimming: 3 bases; junction bases outside the gene matches: 6. The CDR3 covers 15 residues. The germline V gene has CDR1 SGHTS and CDR2 YDEGEE. The CDR3 DNA is TGTGCCAGCAGCTTTGACGGGACAGGGAGCTACGAGCAGTACTTC. Protein product: CASSFDGTGSYEQYF.